The subject of this entry is one TCR beta chain. There are many counts of this clonotype. Its binding antigen is unknown. Base qualities are missing; no much larger clone stands one base away. Sequencing used an Illumina HiSeq 1500. The public reads were reprocessed in TCRdb via fastp at Q25 and MiXCR, keeping in-frame beta chains. Each record represents a unique CDR3 protein, reported with the most common genes and DNA among its rows. This sample has 200,000 to 300,000 distinct CDR3 sequences in its table, and roughly 15% of those were observed once. About 10% of the sample lies in the top ten. This entry comes from a study of T cell repertoires in cytomegalovirus infection (dated by TCRdb to between 2018 and 2020). Broadly, across the study: Because public TCR beta signatures pointed to carriage of CMV infection together with the matching HLA type, the HLA type of each donor mattered for the analysis. Paper-wide results and their limitations: In both this cohort and an independent cohort of approximately 350 donors, the cumulative frequency of public TCR beta family members distinguished carriers of CMV infection plus the relevant HLA type. In the ex vivo response, HLA-C-restricted CMV-specific TCR beta clonotypes were dominant, and in two of eight donors the single most frequent clonotype came from this HLA-C-restricted group.

CDR1 and CDR2 are read off the germline V gene (reference sequence) as DFQATT and SNEGSKA. V is clipped by 2 bases and J by 12 bases, and the sequence between their germline boundaries is 13 bases long. Including cysteine and phenylalanine, the CDR3 has 11 amino acids. Kept here is only the CDR3 DNA, which spans 33 bases and is read in frame from base 1. Sample: PBMCs. The chain is encoded by TRBV20-1 joined to TRBJ1-1, with the identity of the D gene unclear. This receptor was taken from a human donor in good health (CMV status not recorded). Some clones in this sample may be carry-over from other donors' samples. In nucleotide form, the sequence is TGCAGTGCTAGATATGAGGTGACTTCTTTCTTT. The resulting protein is CSARYEVTSFF.